This T cell receptor beta chain was documented in a study of cytomegalovirus exposure and HLA in healthy donors. Overall study context: A previous analysis identified approximately 120 million unique TCR beta sequences derived from around 200 million T cells. Regarding the study as a whole: CMV antigen specificity of a few CMV-associated chains was confirmed in vitro.

Primers included in the PCR were 60 Vbeta and 13 Jbeta primers. The method was immunoSEQ multiplex PCR; TCRdb's version includes in-frame clones alone and lacks a portion of them. Of 150,000 to 200,000 clones in the sample, roughly 79% were seen once. With regard to this clone: Its antigen is unidentified.

The germline V and J ends were trimmed by 4 bases and 3 bases, with 35 bases remaining between them. The CDR3 length is 22 residues. CDR1 and CDR2 (germline): SGDLS, YYNGEE. This chain links TRBV9 with TRBJ1-5; D is perhaps TRBD1 (6 bases). The sample comprised PBMCs. This receptor was taken from a man aged 18 to 29 in good health and CMV-seropositive. The CDR3 DNA sequence: TGTGCCAGCAGCTGCCTGGGGGCGAGCCCCTGGAAAGTTGCGGAGATCAATCAGCCCCAGCATTTT. Protein: CASSCLGASPWKVAEINQPQHF.